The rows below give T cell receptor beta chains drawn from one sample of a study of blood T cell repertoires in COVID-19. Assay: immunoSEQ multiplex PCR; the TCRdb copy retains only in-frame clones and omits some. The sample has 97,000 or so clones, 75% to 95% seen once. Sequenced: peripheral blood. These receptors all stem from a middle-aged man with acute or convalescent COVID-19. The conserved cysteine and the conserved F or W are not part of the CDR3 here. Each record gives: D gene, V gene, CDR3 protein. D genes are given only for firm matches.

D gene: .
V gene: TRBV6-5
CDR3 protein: ASRRGGVAF

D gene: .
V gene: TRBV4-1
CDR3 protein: ASSQANLVDLAGEQF

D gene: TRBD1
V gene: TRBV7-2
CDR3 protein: ASSPDRGADEQY

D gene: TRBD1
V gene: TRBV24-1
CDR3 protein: ATSEHQGAYEQY

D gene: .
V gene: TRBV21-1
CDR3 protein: ASSKAGRGANVLT

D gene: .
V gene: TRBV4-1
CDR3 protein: ATQPPGTGELF

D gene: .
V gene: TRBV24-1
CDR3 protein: ATSGEGGNQPQH

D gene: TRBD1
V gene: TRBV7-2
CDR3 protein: ASSHEGASYEQY

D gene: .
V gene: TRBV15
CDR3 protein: ATSVDSNMGYT

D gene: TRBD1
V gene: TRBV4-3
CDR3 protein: ASSRNRGSYNEQF

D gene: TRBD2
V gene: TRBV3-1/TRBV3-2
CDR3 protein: ASSHLGLAGYKF

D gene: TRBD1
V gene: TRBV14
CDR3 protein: ASSTRDRPKNTEAF

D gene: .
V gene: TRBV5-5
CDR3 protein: ASSLLYTEAF

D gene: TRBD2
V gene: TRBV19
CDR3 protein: ASSSFSGSPGNEQF

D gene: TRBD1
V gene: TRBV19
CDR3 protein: ASRTTGVWGYT

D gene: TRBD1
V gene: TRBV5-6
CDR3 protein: ASRYGTDLYNEQF

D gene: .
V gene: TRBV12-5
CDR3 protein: ASGLNFYRDSDYNEQF

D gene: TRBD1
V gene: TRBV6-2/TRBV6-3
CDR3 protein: ASSYPRDRGPRTGELF

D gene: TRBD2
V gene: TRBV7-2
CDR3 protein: ASSLVSSGISHNEQF

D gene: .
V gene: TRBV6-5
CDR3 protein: ASTSPFYNEQF

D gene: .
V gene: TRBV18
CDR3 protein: ASSPGSKEGYT

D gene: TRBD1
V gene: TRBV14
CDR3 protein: ASSQEGTGWIPEAF

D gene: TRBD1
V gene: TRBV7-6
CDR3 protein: ASSKGTGGSYEQY

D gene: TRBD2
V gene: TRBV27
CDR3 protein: ASAPGLAGGHTGELF

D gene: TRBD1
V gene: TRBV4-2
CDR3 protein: ASSHGQGATDTQY

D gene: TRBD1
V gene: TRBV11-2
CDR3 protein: ASSPTGGAETQY

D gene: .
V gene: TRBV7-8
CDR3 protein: ASSRTGTGANVLT

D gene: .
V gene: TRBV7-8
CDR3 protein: ASSLVGLPGELF

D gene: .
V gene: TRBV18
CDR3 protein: ASSPRGLAAKETQY

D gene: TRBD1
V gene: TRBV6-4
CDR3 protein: ASSAQPGQGYGYT

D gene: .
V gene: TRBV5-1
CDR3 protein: ASSLEAPRTGELF

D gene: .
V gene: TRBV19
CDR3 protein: ASSIAQWRKPDEKLF

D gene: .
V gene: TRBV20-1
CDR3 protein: SLEVNYGYT

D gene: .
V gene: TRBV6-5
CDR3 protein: ASSYSDRPGNTIY

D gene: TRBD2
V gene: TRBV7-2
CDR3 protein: ASSFIGLAGGPTDTQY

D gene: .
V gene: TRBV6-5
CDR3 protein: ASSYDGRVWEKLF

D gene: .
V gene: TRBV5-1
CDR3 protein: ASSLLASGTDTQY

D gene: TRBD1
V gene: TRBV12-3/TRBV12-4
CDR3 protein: ASSSNRGHEQY

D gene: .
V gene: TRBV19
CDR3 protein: ASTPKAGARSYGYT

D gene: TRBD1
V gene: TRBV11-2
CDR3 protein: ASSLGRGRSTNEKLF

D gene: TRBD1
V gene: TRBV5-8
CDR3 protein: ASSLLTGWQETQY

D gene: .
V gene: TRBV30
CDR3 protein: AWSFTGLGNYGYT

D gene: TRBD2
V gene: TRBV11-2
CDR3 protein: ASRYRGGRAKDTQY

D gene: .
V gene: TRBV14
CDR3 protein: ASSTVAKNIQY

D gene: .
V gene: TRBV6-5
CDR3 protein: ATRVIDTQY

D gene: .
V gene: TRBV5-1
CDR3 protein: ASSESPLSPAF

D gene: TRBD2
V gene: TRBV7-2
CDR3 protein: ASSLGPAGVSYEQY

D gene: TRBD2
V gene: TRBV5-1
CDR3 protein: ASSLGRLAGEPDTQY

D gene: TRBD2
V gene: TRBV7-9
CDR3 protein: ASSPTTSGRGDTQY

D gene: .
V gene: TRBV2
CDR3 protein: ASRRDSYEQY

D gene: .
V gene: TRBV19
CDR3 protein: ASSIRRGDSPLH

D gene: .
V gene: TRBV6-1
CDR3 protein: ASSEDGGDEQF

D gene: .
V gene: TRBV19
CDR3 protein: ASSLQGYTGELF

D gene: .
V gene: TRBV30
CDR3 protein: AARHGGNQPQH

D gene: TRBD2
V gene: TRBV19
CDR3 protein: ASSIVGSGRRDGELF